This T cell receptor (beta chain) came from a study of T cell changes during pregnancy in multiple sclerosis. This CDR3 has 14 amino acids. Per the germline V gene, CDR1 is SGHDT and CDR2 is YYEEEE. The ends were cut back, 4 bases at V and 3 bases at J, with 11 bases in the middle. The repertoire was sequenced with immunoSEQ multiplex PCR; TCRdb's copy has only in-frame clones and lacks some. The sample carries 90,000 to 100,000 clones, about 93% recorded once. The material sequenced was peripheral blood, taken in the first trimester of pregnancy. The clonotype comes from a female donor with multiple sclerosis, enrolled in a pregnancy study. The rearrangement links TRBV5-6 to TRBJ1-5, with a weak D call TRBD1 (6 bases). The CDR3 nucleotides are TGTGCCAGCAGCCGGACAGCGGCCAATCAGCCCCAGCATTTT. Translated: CASSRTAANQPQHF.